This T cell receptor (beta chain) originates from a study of blood T cells in healthy people across ages. Study results and caveats: TCR beta diversity per million T cells fell roughly linearly with age.

This clonotype was counted many times. Its specificity is unknown. A second PCR, run for roughly 7 to 11 cycles, used a sample-barcoded 5' primer plus a J-beta primer mix. Each single sample gave us at least 2.5 million CDR3-containing paired-end reads. In TCRdb, the 5' RACE reads were re-called with MiXCR into one record per CDR3 protein. The sample has around 1,500,000 distinct CDR3 sequences; 28% are singletons. The donors, aged roughly 6 to 90, were healthy Caucasians from Russia. Every donor gave 8 to 10 milliliters of peripheral blood. Germline assignment: CDR1 LGHDT and CDR2 YNNKEL (reference sequence). The length of the CDR3 is 15 residues. Trimming took 2 bases from V and 6 from J; bases not matched to a gene: 8.

The sample comprised blood. The chain links TRBV3-1 to TRBJ1-2; TRBD1 matches at 8 bases. This clonotype was obtained from a woman in her twenties or thirties in good health. CDR3 nucleotides: TGTGCCAGCAGCCAAATACAGGGGGAGAGTGATGGCTACACCTTC. Amino acids: CASSQIQGESDGYTF.